The text below deals with one TCR beta chain. Its antigen is currently unknown. The data derive from a study of vaccination effects on CD4 cells after COVID-19. Pools of viral peptides were used by the ViraFEST assay to expand antigen-specific CD4+ T cells ahead of sequencing. Isolation of CD4+ T cells took place after about 10 days of culture. The participants, recipients of two vaccine doses, got either BNT162b2 or mRNA-1273. Previously uninfected by SARS-CoV-2, the vaccine recipients also showed negative nucleocapsid antibodies. Sequencing was performed with immunoSEQ multiplex PCR; in TCRdb, only in-frame clones are kept and a portion is missing. The data show about 66,000 clones, about 80% seen once. Germline V gene data show CDR1 as LNHDA and CDR2 as SQIVND (reference sequence). V was cut by 5 bases and J by 4 bases, with 15 bases left in between. The CDR3 contains 15 residues.

V gene TRBV19 combines with J gene TRBJ2-1; D is possibly TRBD1 (5 bases). The source material was CD4+ T cells from PBMCs cultured with HCoV-OC43 spike peptides, sampled after COVID-19 vaccination. As for subset: HCoV-OC43 spike overlapping peptide pool stimulation. The sequence was collected from a human donor who received a COVID-19 vaccine. CDR3 nucleotides: TGTGCCAGTAGTCCCATAGGACAAGGTTACAATGAGCAGTTCTTC. Its translation: CASSPIGQGYNEQFF.